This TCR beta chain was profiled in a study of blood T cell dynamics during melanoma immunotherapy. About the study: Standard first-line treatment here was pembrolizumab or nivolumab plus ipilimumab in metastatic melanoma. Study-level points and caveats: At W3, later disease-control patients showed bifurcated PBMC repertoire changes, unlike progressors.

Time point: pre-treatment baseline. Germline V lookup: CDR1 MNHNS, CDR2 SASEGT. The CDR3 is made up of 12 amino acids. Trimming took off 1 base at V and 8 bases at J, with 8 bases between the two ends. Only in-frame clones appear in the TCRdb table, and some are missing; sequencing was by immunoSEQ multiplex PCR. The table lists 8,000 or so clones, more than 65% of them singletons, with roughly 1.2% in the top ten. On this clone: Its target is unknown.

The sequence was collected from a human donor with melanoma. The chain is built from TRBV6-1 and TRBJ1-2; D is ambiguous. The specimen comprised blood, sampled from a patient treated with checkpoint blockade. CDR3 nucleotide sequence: TGTGCCAGCAGTGAAGGAGGGTTAGGCTACACCTTC. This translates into CASSEGGLGYTF.